The source of this T cell receptor (beta chain) is a study of T cells in Graves' hyperthyroidism and ophthalmopathy (dated by TCRdb to about 2019). In the study overall: Peripheral blood was collected at initial diagnosis, before any treatment. To identify TCR V-J signatures that set the groups apart, the researchers used a discovery cohort of 100 or so patients, made up of under 45 with Graves' ophthalmopathy and 57 with stable Graves' hyperthyroidism. Prospective prediction of ophthalmopathy was tested in an independent validation cohort of 18 to 20 hyperthyroidism patients and around 16 patients who later progressed to ophthalmopathy. The 100 discovery patients were randomly split 7:3 into training and test sets. In six Graves' hyperthyroidism patients, the study also compared T-cell repertoires from thyroid tissue with T-cell repertoires from blood. After sampling, hyperthyroidism patients received methimazole starting at 30 mg daily, and ophthalmopathy patients received high-dose intravenous methylprednisolone. TCR Vbeta CDR3 sequencing of fewer than 150 peripheral blood samples (approximately 44 ophthalmopathy, 75 to 80 hyperthyroidism and roughly 17 progressor patients) is reported in the paper. Study-wide conclusions, independent of this receptor: Ophthalmopathy was separated from stable hyperthyroidism by a 13 V-J signature model, with around 88% sensitivity and 81% to 82% specificity obtained in cross-validation and 80%/75% obtained in testing. Most expanded thyroid clonotypes (frequency above 0.001) were also detected in blood, suggesting blood repertoires may reflect thyroid immune responses. In validation, progression to ophthalmopathy was predicted by the model with approximately 67% sensitivity and 72.22% specificity, a median of around 6.5 months before onset. No statistical method was used to set the sample size in advance, and investigators knew the group allocation.

This clonotype was counted at least ten times. The clone's antigen remains unknown. Base qualities are not at hand, and no much larger clone is one base apart. CDR3 length: 13 amino acids, cysteine to phenylalanine. This entry keeps only the CDR3 DNA: 39 bases, framed from base 1. Per the germline V gene (reference sequence), SEHNR is the CDR1 and FQNEAQ is the CDR2. V has 5 bases trimmed and J has 5 bases trimmed; junction bases matching no gene number 5. Ophthalmopathy patients had moderately to severely active disease, Clinical Activity Score of at least 3, NOSPECS grade of at least 4, and duration under 3 months. Any patient with an uncontrolled infection, another autoimmune disease, pregnancy or lactation was excluded. Diagnoses were based on clinical symptoms, serum thyroxine and TRAb, thyroid ultrasound and orbital computed tomography. PBMCs were isolated from 8 to 10 ml of fresh peripheral blood by Ficoll-Paque density gradient centrifugation. Total RNA was extracted using Trizol reagent, and RNA quality was assessed on an Agilent 2100 Bioanalyzer.

The TCR beta CDR3 regions were amplified from RNA transcripts. The first round of RT-PCR for the TCR CDR3 was performed with the HTBI primer set and the Qiagen OneStep RT-PCR kit. Libraries were constructed in a second round of multiplex PCR, after which size selection and purification were carried out. Libraries were sequenced paired-end with 100 bp reads on an Illumina HiSeq2000. The paper's processing steps were these. Raw data were processed with SOAPnuke, discarding reads with adapters, uncalled bases, mean Phred below 15, or no exact constant-primer or identifier match. COPE v1.2.5 was used to merge the high-quality paired reads, and each unique nucleotide sequence was defined as a clonotype. MiTCR v1.1 was used to align the clonotypes against IMGT TRBV, TRBD and TRBJ reference segments. The analysis was restricted to V-J combinations with a frequency above 0.0001, which together covered 99.2% of the repertoires. A TCS score was defined as the ratio of F50 (clonal expansion) to E x V (chaos), with BLOSUM62-based TCRdist applied between CDR3 peptides within each V-J. Welch's t-statistics and random forest reduced 500 to 650 V-J features to 13, which were used in a naive Bayes classifier (R e1071). TCRdb took the public reads, trimmed them with fastp at Q25, ran MiXCR for clone calling and kept in-frame beta chains. Rows are combined by CDR3 protein, so each entry shows the most common genes and DNA. These V and J calls rely on TCRdb rather than the paper's analysis. This sample has hundreds of thousands of distinct CDR3 sequences in its table, and around 20% of those were observed once. The ten biggest clones cover around a third of the sample.

The chain employs TRBV7-9 and TRBJ2-7, and 8 junctional nucleotides match TRBD1. The source of this sequence is a man in his thirties or forties with Graves' ophthalmopathy. The sample was blood. The CDR3 in this case is CASSPTGADEQYF. The DNA sequence reads TGTGCCAGCAGCCCGACAGGGGCGGACGAGCAGTACTTC.